The sample holds many counts of the clone carrying this TCR beta chain. Its matching antigen is unknown. RNA served as the template for amplifying TCR beta CDR3 regions. HTBI-primed first-round RT-PCR preceded second-round multiplex PCR. A single record per CDR3 protein comes from TCRdb applying MiXCR to the multiplex PCR reads. This sample has about 200,000 distinct CDR3 sequences; under 30% occur once, and the top ten carry approximately 9.6%. The data belong to a study of Graves' ophthalmopathy and Graves' hyperthyroidism. About the research overall: At initial diagnosis, peripheral blood was obtained, and this preceded any treatment.

Study outcomes and limitations: In predicting ophthalmopathy progression, the model reached around 66% sensitivity and approximately 72% specificity.

Germline CDR1 and CDR2: SGHTA and FQGNSA. This CDR3 spans 14 amino acids. With 3 bases removed from V and 3 bases from J, the gap between germline ends came to 11 bases. This chain links TRBV7-2 with TRBJ2-5, with a weak D call TRBD2 (6 bases). The sequencing sample was made of peripheral blood. This TCR was recovered from a man in his forties or fifties with Graves' ophthalmopathy. CDR3 in DNA: TGTGCCAGCAGCTTCCTTGGCGGGGAAGAGACCCAGTACTTC. Amino acid sequence: CASSFLGGEETQYF.